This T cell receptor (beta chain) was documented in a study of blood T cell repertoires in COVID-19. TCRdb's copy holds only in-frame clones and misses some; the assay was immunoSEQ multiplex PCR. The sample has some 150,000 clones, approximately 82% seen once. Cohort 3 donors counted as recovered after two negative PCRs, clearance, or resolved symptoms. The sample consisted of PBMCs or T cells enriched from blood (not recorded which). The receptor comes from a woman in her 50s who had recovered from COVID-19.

CDR3 residues: CASSQAKGQGPRNGELFF. CDR3 nucleotide sequence: TGTGCCAGCAGCCAAGCTAAGGGACAGGGCCCACGGAACGGGGAGCTGTTTTTT. This chain joins TRBV4-2 and TRBJ2-2, with TRBD1 matching over 9 bases. The trim removed 1 base at V and 7 bases at J, leaving 13 bases unmatched. Germline values: CDR1 LGHNA, CDR2 YNFKEQ. This CDR3 has 18 residues.